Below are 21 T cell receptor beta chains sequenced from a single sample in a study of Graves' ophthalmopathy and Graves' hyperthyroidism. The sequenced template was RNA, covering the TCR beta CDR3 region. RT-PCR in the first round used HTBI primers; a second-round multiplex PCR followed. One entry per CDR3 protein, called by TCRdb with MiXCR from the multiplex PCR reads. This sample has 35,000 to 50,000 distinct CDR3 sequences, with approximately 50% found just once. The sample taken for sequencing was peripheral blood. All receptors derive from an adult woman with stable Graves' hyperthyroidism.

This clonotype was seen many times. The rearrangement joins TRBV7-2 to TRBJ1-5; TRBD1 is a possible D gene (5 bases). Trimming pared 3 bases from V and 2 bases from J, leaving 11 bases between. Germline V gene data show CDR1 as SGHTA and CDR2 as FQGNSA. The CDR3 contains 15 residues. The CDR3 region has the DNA TGTGCCAGCAGCTTTGTCGGAGGGGGCAATCAGCCCCAGCATTTT. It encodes CASSFVGGGNQPQHF.

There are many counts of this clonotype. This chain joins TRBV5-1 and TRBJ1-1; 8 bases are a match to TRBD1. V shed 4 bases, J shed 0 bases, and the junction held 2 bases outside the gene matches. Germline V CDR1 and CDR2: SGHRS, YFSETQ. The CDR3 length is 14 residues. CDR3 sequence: CASSPDRVNTEAFF. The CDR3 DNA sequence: TGCGCCAGCAGCCCGGACAGGGTGAACACTGAAGCTTTCTTT. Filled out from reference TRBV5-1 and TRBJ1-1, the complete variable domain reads KAGVTQTPRYLIKTRGQQVTLSCSPISGHRSVSWYQQTPGQGLQFLFEYFSETQRNKGNFPGRFSGRQFSNSRSEMNVSTLELGDSALYLCASSPDRVNTEAFFGQGTRLTVV.

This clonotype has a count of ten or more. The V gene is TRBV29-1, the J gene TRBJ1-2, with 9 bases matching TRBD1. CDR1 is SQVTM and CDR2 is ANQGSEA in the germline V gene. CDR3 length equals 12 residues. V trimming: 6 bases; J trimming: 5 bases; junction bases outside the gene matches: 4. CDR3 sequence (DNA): TGCAGCGTGGTTGACAGGGGGTATGGCTACACCTTC. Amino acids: CSVVDRGYGYTF. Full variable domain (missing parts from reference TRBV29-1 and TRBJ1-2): SAVISQKPSRDICQRGTSLTIQCQVDSQVTMMFWYRQQPGQSLTLIATANQGSEATYESGFVIDKFPISRPNLTFSTLTVSNMSPEDSSIYLCSVVDRGYGYTFGSGTRLTVV.

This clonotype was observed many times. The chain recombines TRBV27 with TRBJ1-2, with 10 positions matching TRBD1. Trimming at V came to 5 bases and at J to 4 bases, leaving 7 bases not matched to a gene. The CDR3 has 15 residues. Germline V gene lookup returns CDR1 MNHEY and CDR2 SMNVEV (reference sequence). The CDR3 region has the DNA TGTGCCAGCAGTCCTCGACAGGGGGCCCTCTATGGCTACACCTTC. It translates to CASSPRQGALYGYTF.

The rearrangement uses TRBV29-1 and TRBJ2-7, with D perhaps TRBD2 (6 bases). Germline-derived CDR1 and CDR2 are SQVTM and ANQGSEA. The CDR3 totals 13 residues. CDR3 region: CSAGTRTAYEQYF. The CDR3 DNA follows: TGCAGTGCGGGAACTAGAACTGCCTACGAGCAGTACTTC.

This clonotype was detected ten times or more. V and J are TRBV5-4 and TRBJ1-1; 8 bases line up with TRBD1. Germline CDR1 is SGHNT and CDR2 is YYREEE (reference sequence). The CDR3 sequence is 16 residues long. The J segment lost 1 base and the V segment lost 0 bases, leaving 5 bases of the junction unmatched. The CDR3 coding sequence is TGTGCCAGCAGCTTGGAGGCAGGGGGCGCGAACACTGAAGCTTTCTTT. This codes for CASSLEAGGANTEAFF.

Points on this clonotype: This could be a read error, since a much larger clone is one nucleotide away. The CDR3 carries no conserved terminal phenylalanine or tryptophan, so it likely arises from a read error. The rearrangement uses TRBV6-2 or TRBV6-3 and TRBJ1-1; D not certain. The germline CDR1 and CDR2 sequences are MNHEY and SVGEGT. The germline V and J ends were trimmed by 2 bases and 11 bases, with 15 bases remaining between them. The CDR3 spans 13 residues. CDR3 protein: CASSYHRPRRAFL. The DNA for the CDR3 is TGTGCCAGCAGTTACCACCGACCCCGACGGGCTTTCTTA.

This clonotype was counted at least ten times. DNA for the CDR3: TGTGCCAGCAGCTATAAGACTGTCTTCTCTGGAAACACCATATATTTT. Protein: CASSYKTVFSGNTIYF. The genes are TRBV12-3 or TRBV12-4 and TRBJ1-3; no firm D call. The germline V and J ends were trimmed by 6 bases and 0 bases, with 15 bases remaining between them. The CDR3 runs 16 residues.

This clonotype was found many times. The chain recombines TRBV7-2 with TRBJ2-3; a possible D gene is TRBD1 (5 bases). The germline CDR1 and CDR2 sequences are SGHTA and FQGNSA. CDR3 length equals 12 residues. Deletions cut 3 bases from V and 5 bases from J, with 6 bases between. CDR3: CASSFREDTQYF. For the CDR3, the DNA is TGTGCCAGCAGCTTCAGGGAAGATACGCAGTATTTT.

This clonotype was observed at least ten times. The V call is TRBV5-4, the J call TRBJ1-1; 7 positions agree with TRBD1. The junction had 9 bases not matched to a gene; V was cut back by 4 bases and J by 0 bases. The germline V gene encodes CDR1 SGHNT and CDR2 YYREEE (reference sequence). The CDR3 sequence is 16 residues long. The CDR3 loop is CASSGRTGPMNTEAFF. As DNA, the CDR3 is TGTGCCAGCAGCGGTCGGACAGGACCTATGAACACTGAAGCTTTCTTT.

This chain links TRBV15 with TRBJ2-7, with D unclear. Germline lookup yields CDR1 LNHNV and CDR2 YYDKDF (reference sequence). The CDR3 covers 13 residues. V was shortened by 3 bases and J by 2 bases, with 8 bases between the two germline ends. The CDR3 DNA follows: TGTGCCACCAGCAGTGACATTGCCTACGAGCAGTACTTC. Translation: CATSSDIAYEQYF.

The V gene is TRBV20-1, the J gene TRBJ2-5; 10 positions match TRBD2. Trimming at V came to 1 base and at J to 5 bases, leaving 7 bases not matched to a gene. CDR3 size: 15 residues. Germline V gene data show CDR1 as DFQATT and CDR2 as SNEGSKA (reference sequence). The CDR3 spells CSARGASGSGETQYF. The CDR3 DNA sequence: TGCAGTGCTAGAGGCGCTAGCGGGAGTGGGGAGACCCAGTACTTC.

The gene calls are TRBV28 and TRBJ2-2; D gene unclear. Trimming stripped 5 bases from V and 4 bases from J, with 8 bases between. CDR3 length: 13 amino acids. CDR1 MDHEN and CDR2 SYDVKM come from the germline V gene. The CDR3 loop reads CASSPRGTGELFF. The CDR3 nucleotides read TGTGCCAGCAGTCCCAGAGGCACCGGGGAGCTGTTTTTT.

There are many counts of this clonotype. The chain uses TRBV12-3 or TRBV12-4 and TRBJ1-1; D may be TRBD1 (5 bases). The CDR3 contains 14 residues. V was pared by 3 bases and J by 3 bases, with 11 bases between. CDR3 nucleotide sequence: TGTGCCAGCAGTTTTGCGGGGGGTCACACTGAAGCTTTCTTT. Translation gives CASSFAGGHTEAFF.

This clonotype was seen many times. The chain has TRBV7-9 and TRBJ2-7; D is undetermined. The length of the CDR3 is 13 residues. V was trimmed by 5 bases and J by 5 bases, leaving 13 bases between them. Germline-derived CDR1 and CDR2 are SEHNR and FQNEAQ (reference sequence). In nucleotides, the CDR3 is TGTGCCAGCAGCCCCTGGTGGAGCCACGAGCAGTACTTC. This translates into CASSPWWSHEQYF.

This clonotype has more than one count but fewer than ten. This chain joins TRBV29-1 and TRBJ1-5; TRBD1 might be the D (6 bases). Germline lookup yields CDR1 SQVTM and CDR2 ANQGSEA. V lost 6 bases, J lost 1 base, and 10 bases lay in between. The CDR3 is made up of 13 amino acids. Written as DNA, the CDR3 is TGCAGCGTACGCCAGGGGAGCAATCAGCCCCAGCATTTT. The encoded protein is CSVRQGSNQPQHF.

The CDR3 DNA reads as TGTGCCAGCAGCTTGCCCCCAGGGGGCGCGGCAGGCTACACCTTC. Protein sequence: CASSLPPGGAAGYTF. The V gene is TRBV5-4, the J gene TRBJ1-2; 8 bases are a match to TRBD1. The CDR3 length is 15 residues. Germline lookup yields CDR1 SGHNT and CDR2 YYREEE (reference sequence). V gave up 1 base and J gave up 8 bases; unmatched junction bases: 10.

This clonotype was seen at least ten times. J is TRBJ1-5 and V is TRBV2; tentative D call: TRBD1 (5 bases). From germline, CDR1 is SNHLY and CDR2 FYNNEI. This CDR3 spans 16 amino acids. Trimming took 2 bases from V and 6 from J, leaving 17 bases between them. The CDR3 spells CASSEHAGNRFQPQHF. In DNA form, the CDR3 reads TGTGCCAGCAGTGAACATGCGGGTAACAGGTTTCAGCCCCAGCATTTT.

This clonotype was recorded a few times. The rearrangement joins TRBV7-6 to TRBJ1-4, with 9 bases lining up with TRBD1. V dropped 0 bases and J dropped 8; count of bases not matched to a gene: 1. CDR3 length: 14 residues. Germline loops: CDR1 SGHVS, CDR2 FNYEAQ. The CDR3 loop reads CASSLATGGEKLFF. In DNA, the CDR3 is TGTGCCAGCAGCTTAGCCACAGGGGGCGAAAAACTGTTTTTT.

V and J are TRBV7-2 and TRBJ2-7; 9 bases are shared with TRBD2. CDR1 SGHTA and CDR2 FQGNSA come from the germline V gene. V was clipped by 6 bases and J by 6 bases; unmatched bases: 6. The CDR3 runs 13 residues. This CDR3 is CASSGAGGGEQYF. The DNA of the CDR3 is TGTGCCAGCAGTGGAGCGGGGGGAGGCGAGCAGTACTTC.

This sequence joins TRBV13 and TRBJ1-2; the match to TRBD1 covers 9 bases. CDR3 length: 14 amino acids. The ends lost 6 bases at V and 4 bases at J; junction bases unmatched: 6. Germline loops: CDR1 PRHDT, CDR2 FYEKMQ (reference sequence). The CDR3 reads CASSAETGGYGYTF. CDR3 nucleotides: TGTGCCAGCAGTGCAGAGACAGGGGGCTATGGCTACACCTTC. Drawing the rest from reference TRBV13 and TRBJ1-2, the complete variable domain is AAGVIQSPRHLIKEKRETATLKCYPIPRHDTVYWYQQGPGQDPQFLISFYEKMQSDKGSIPDRFSAQQFSDYHSELNMSSLELGDSALYFCASSAETGGYGYTFGSGTRLTVV.